Listed below are T cell receptor beta chains from one sample, sequenced in a study of post-analysis software for immune sequencing data. Using its own MiXCR run on the PCR reads, TCRdb lists one record per CDR3 protein. The sample consists of approximately 660,000 distinct CDR3 sequences, more than 50% of them appearing once. The specimen was blood. The source is a girl aged 2-10 years with multiple sclerosis. Each CDR3 is given with its conserved first and last residue. Clone size is shown for a subset of rows, as once, few, many or a class of expanded clone.

TRBJ2-1 . TRBV7-9 CASSLTGYSSYNEQFF
TRBJ1-1 . TRBV20-1 CSARDQTGRGAFF
TRBJ1-1 . TRBV10-3 CATNPGQGNTEAFF
TRBJ1-4 . TRBV12-3/TRBV12-4 CASSFYGGAVKTNEKLFF
. . TRBV3-1 CASSRTSEIYEQYF
TRBJ2-1 few TRBV18 CASSPGLDNEQFF
TRBJ2-5 . TRBV7-9 CASTALTSPETQYF
TRBJ2-7 . TRBV20-1 CSARGGMGYEQYF
TRBJ2-1 . TRBV12-3/TRBV12-4 CASSLGTGTNEQFF
TRBJ2-6 . TRBV20-1 CSASYRDLSSGANVLTF
TRBJ2-3 . TRBV5-1 CASSPWSPRVSTDTQYF
TRBJ1-1 . TRBV11-3 CATTRQGDSEAFF
TRBJ1-1 . TRBV6-1 CAARRDTQPPMNTEAFF
TRBJ2-5 . TRBV14 CASSPDWFGGGMETQYF
TRBJ1-1 . TRBV27 CASSQLRDSREAFF
TRBJ2-7 . TRBV20-1 CSARGQGAEEQYF
TRBJ2-3 few TRBV6-5 CASSPTGQWSGDTQYF
TRBJ2-1 . TRBV12-3/TRBV12-4 CASSLTSVEQFF
TRBJ2-3 . TRBV6-5 CASSYGREGPDTQYF
TRBJ1-1 . TRBV12-3/TRBV12-4 CASSLGSLFRAGEAFF
TRBJ2-2 once TRBV12-3/TRBV12-4 CASSSGDRGTGELFF